The 32 T cell receptor beta chains presented below share a single source sample, sequenced in a study of OX40 agonist ivuxolimab in advanced cancers. Sequenced by immunoSEQ multiplex PCR; TCRdb stores in-frame clones only, minus some. Of over 45,000 clones listed, around 84% are singletons. Sequences were derived from CD4+ or CD8+ T cells sorted from blood, sampled in a trial of the OX40 agonist ivuxolimab. Receptors originate from an adult with an advanced solid tumor such as melanoma, head and neck, liver or kidney cancer.

The V call is TRBV7-8, the J call TRBJ1-2; D is perhaps TRBD1 (5 bases). This CDR3 is built from 15 residues. Germline CDR1 and CDR2: SGHVS and FQNEAQ. Trimming cost V 2 bases and J 3 bases, with 13 bases left between them. In nucleotides, the CDR3 is TGTGCCAGCAGCTTAAATCCATCGGGGGACTATGGCTACACCTTC. Protein: CASSLNPSGDYGYTF.

This clone was seen a handful of times. The V and J genes are TRBV4-1 and TRBJ2-3; D might be TRBD1 or TRBD2, each matching 5 bases. Germline assignment: CDR1 MGHRA and CDR2 YSYEKL. The CDR3 contains 12 residues. The V gene lost 4 bases and the J gene lost 10 bases, with 12 bases spanning the gap. In nucleotides, the CDR3 is TGCGCCAGCAGCCTGGGGTTGGGGGCGCAGTATTTT. Translation gives CASSLGLGAQYF.

CDR3 sequence reads: CASSVEGFNVIYEQYF. The CDR3, as DNA: TGTGCCAGCAGCGTGGAGGGGTTTAATGTAATCTACGAGCAGTACTTC. The gene calls are TRBV9 and TRBJ2-7, with a possible D match to TRBD2 (6 bases). Trimming left V 2 bases short and J 3 bases short, with 18 bases between. The CDR3 totals 16 residues. CDR1 is SGDLS, CDR2 YYNGEE, per germline.

The chain links TRBV27 to TRBJ2-7; D not resolved. Deletions cut 3 bases from V and 0 bases from J, with 12 bases between. Per germline, CDR1 MNHEY and CDR2 SMNVEV (reference sequence). This CDR3 has 15 residues. The CDR3 sequence is CASSLDPSSSYEQYF. The CDR3 DNA follows: TGTGCCAGCAGTTTGGATCCGTCTAGCTCCTACGAGCAGTACTTC.

Here the CDR3 reads CASSPPAGQETQYF. CDR3 DNA: TGTGCCAGCTCACCACCCGCGGGCCAAGAGACCCAGTACTTC. J is TRBJ2-5 and V is TRBV18; D is perhaps TRBD2 (5 bases). CDR3 size: 14 residues. Germline CDR1 reads KGHSH; CDR2 reads LQKENI. The V end lost 0 bases, the J end lost 1 base, and 6 bases lay between the germline ends. Based on the CDR3 plus reference TRBV18 and TRBJ2-5, the full variable domain is NAGVMQNPRHLVRRRGQEARLRCSPMKGHSHVYWYRQLPEEGLKFMVYLQKENIIDESGMPKERFSAEFPKEGPSILRIQQVVRGDSAAYFCASSPPAGQETQYFGPGTRLLVL.

This clone appeared a few times. The rearrangement uses TRBV29-1 and TRBJ2-1; TRBD1 is a possible D gene (6 bases). This CDR3 contains 13 residues. Trimming took off 3 bases at V and 4 bases at J, with 10 bases between the two ends. From germline, CDR1 is SQVTM and CDR2 ANQGSEA. In DNA, the CDR3 is TGCAGCGTTGACCCGGACAGTTACAATGAGCAGTTCTTC. Protein product: CSVDPDSYNEQFF.

The CDR3 is CASSYDRDTEAFF. As DNA, the CDR3 is TGTGCCAGCAGCTATGACAGAGACACTGAAGCTTTCTTT. The chain carries TRBV7-2 and TRBJ1-1; TRBD1 might be the D (5 bases). The germline V and J ends were trimmed by 4 bases and 3 bases, with 9 bases remaining between them. The CDR3 runs 13 residues. Germline CDR1 reads SGHTA; CDR2 reads FQGNSA. The whole variable domain, filled in from reference TRBV7-2 and TRBJ1-1, reads GAGVSQSPSNKVTEKGKDVELRCDPISGHTALYWYRQSLGQGLEFLIYFQGNSAPDKSGLPSDRFSAERTGGSVSTLTIQRTQQEDSAVYLCASSYDRDTEAFFGQGTRLTVV.

V usage is TRBV5-3 and J usage is TRBJ2-1; TRBD1 aligns across 9 bases. TRBV5-3 is known as an ORF, though its function is uncertain. The CDR3 runs to 18 residues. J was trimmed by 0 bases and V by 3 bases; bases with no gene match: 10. The CDR3 loop reads CARSWESGTGSSYNEQFF. The CDR3 DNA reads TGTGCCAGAAGCTGGGAATCCGGGACAGGGAGCTCCTACAATGAGCAGTTCTTC.

V is TRBV9 and J is TRBJ1-2; D ambiguous. Trimming took off 3 bases at V and 5 bases at J, with 11 bases between the two ends. The germline V gene has CDR1 SGDLS and CDR2 YYNGEE. The CDR3 is made up of 13 amino acids. CDR3 protein: CASSDGPLYGYTF. DNA of the CDR3: TGTGCCAGCAGCGATGGCCCACTTTATGGCTACACCTTC.

This clone was seen a few times. This chain connects TRBV19 to TRBJ2-6; 8 bases map to TRBD1. The CDR3 covers 17 residues. V lost 4 bases and J lost 2; bases outside the gene matches: 7. The germline CDR1 and CDR2 sequences are LNHDA and SQIVND (reference sequence). The CDR3 loop is CASSRHPDRAGANVLTF. The CDR3 coding sequence is TGTGCCAGTAGTAGACACCCGGACAGGGCTGGGGCCAACGTCCTGACTTTC.

The rearrangement uses TRBV5-6 and TRBJ2-5; TRBD2 matches 8 bases. V trimming: 2 bases; J trimming: 7 bases; junction bases outside the gene matches: 16. CDR3 length: 17 amino acids. Germline V lookup: CDR1 SGHDT, CDR2 YYEEEE. The CDR3 is CASSLSGAGGPGGTQYF. The CDR3, as DNA: TGTGCCAGCAGCTTAAGCGGGGCGGGGGGACCTGGCGGGACCCAGTACTTC.

V gene TRBV2 combines with J gene TRBJ1-3; weak D call: TRBD1 (5 bases). Germline CDR1 SNHLY, CDR2 FYNNEI. V dropped 8 bases and J dropped 4 bases, with 12 bases sitting between them. The CDR3 length is 13 residues. CDR3 amino acids: CASHRTTGNTIYF. The DNA for the CDR3 is TGTGCCAGCCACCGGACAACCGGAAACACCATATATTTT. The entire variable domain, with the rest obtained from reference TRBV2 and TRBJ1-3, is as follows: EPEVTQTPSHQVTQMGQEVILRCVPISNHLYFYWYRQILGQKVEFLVSFYNNEISEKSEIFDDQFSVERPDGSNFTLKIRSTKLEDSAMYFCASHRTTGNTIYFGEGSWLTVV.

This clone was observed once. The rearrangement joins TRBV7-2 to TRBJ2-3, with D unclear. With 6 bases removed from V and 0 bases from J, the gap between germline ends came to 4 bases. The V gene's germline CDR1 is SGHTA and CDR2 FQGNSA. CDR3 length equals 12 residues. The CDR3 reads CASRFSTDTQYF. The CDR3 DNA reads as TGTGCCAGCAGATTTAGCACAGATACGCAGTATTTT.

The chain couples TRBV4-1 to TRBJ2-7; a possible D gene is TRBD2 (5 bases). CDR1 and CDR2 from the germline V gene are MGHRA and YSYEKL. The CDR3 totals 16 residues. The V end was cut by 2 bases, the J end by 0 bases, with 14 bases between. The CDR3 DNA is TGCGCCAGCAGCCAAACGGGTGGGAGTCCCTCCTACGAGCAGTACTTC. This encodes CASSQTGGSPSYEQYF.

The chain uses TRBV6-5 and TRBJ2-1; the D call may be TRBD1 or TRBD2 (5 bases each). The V end was cut by 6 bases, the J end by 4 bases, with 10 bases between. Germline CDR1 is MNHEY and CDR2 is SVGAGI. This CDR3 is built from 13 residues. Written as DNA, the CDR3 is TGTGCCAGCAGGCGAGGGGAGTACAATGAGCAGTTCTTC. Translating it yields CASRRGEYNEQFF.

The V and J genes are TRBV29-1 and TRBJ2-1; D gene unclear. V shed 4 bases and J shed 5 bases, with 6 bases lying between them. The length of the CDR3 is 11 residues. Per germline, CDR1 SQVTM and CDR2 ANQGSEA. The CDR3 sequence: CSVGSNNEQFF. The CDR3 region has the DNA TGCAGCGTTGGTAGTAACAATGAGCAGTTCTTC.

J is TRBJ2-7 and V is TRBV28; D gene unclear. Trimming took 6 bases from V and 4 from J, leaving 10 bases between them. The CDR3 has 12 residues. Germline assignment: CDR1 MDHEN and CDR2 SYDVKM. The CDR3 DNA follows: TGTGCCAGCAGCGAGGAACTGTACGAGCAGTACTTC. Translated, it gives CASSEELYEQYF.

The chain carries TRBV4-2 and TRBJ1-4, with a possible D match to TRBD1 (5 bases). Germline V gene lookup returns CDR1 LGHNA and CDR2 YNFKEQ. The CDR3 totals 14 residues. V shed 4 bases and J shed 7 bases, with 13 bases lying between them. The chain's CDR3 is CASSRGRDGEKLFF. The CDR3 DNA reads as TGTGCCAGCAGCCGCGGCAGGGATGGTGAAAAACTGTTTTTT.

The V gene is TRBV13, the J gene TRBJ2-3; 12 bases align to TRBD2. V was clipped by 5 bases and J by 11 bases; unmatched bases: 11. The CDR3 is made up of 15 amino acids. Germline-derived CDR1 and CDR2 are PRHDT and FYEKMQ (reference sequence). CDR3 nucleotides: TGTGCCAGCAGCACCCGACTAGCGGGGGCCTCGATGCAGTATTTT. Translating gives CASSTRLAGASMQYF.

The V call is TRBV30, the J call TRBJ2-5; unclear D gene. The CDR3 loop spans 13 amino acids. Germline V gene lookup returns CDR1 GTSNPN and CDR2 SVGIG (reference sequence). The ends were cut back, 4 bases at V and 7 bases at J, with 16 bases in the middle. CDR3 nucleotides: TGTGCCTGGACGCAGGAGTTGGGCGGGACCCAGTACTTC. This codes for CAWTQELGGTQYF. The whole variable domain, filled in from reference TRBV30 and TRBJ2-5, reads SQTIHQWPATLVQPVGSPLSLECTVEGTSNPNLYWYRQAAGRGLQLLFYSVGIGQISSEVPQNLSASRPQDRQFILSSKKLLLSDSGFYLCAWTQELGGTQYFGPGTRLLVL.

The chain joins TRBV11-1 to TRBJ2-2; a possible D gene is TRBD2 (6 bases). CDR1 is SGHAT and CDR2 is FQDESV in the germline V gene (reference sequence). Trimming took off 4 bases at V and 6 bases at J, with 12 bases between the two ends. CDR3 length: 14 amino acids. The CDR3: CASSSQTSPGELFF. CDR3 coding DNA: TGTGCCAGCAGCTCCCAAACTAGCCCCGGGGAGCTGTTTTTT.

This chain uses TRBV9 with TRBJ2-5; D call uncertain. Per germline, CDR1 SGDLS and CDR2 YYNGEE. The CDR3 covers 12 residues. Trimming removed 0 bases at V and 5 bases at J, with 5 bases between. In nucleotides, the CDR3 is TGTGCCAGCAGCGTAGGCCGGGAGACCCAGTACTTC. Its translation is CASSVGRETQYF.

This chain uses TRBV5-1 with TRBJ2-5, with 9 nucleotides matching TRBD2. Unmatched junction bases numbered 8, after V lost 5 bases and J lost 3 bases. Germline V gene sequence: CDR1 SGHRS, CDR2 YFSETQ. The length of the CDR3 is 15 residues. The DNA of the CDR3 is TGCGCCAGCAGAGGAGGCGGGGGGGCCGAAGAGACCCAGTACTTC. This encodes CASRGGGGAEETQYF.

This chain joins TRBV11-2 and TRBJ2-4, with TRBD2 matching over 8 bases. The CDR3 consists of 14 residues. Germline CDR1 SGHAT, CDR2 FQNNGV. With 5 bases clipped from V and 8 bases from J, the junction kept 8 bases outside the gene matches. For the CDR3, the DNA is TGTGCCAGCAGCCCGACCTCGGGGGGGGACATTCAGTACTTC. Translating gives CASSPTSGGDIQYF.

V is TRBV19 and J is TRBJ1-2; D is unclear. The CDR3 spans 15 residues. With 2 bases removed from V and 8 bases from J, the gap between germline ends came to 18 bases. CDR1 is LNHDA, CDR2 SQIVND, per germline (reference sequence). The CDR3 DNA is TGTGCCAGTAGTATAACTCCTAGGCTGGCTCAAGGCTACACCTTC. Its translation is CASSITPRLAQGYTF. The whole variable domain, remainder taken from reference TRBV19 and TRBJ1-2, is DGGITQSPKYLFRKEGQNVTLSCEQNLNHDAMYWYRQDPGQGLRLIYYSQIVNDFQKGDIAEGYSVSREKKESFPLTVTSAQKNPTAFYLCASSITPRLAQGYTFGSGTRLTVV.

The chain has TRBV9 and TRBJ2-3; TRBD1 is a possible D gene (7 bases). Looked up from germline, CDR1 is SGDLS and CDR2 is YYNGEE. Deletions cut 3 bases from V and 2 bases from J, with 19 bases between. This CDR3 is built from 17 residues. CDR3 nucleotide sequence: TGTGCCAGCAGCGCTGCCTGGGGCAGGGGGGCCACAGATACGCAGTATTTT. This codes for CASSAAWGRGATDTQYF.

The chain joins TRBV7-2 to TRBJ2-5, with D possibly TRBD1 on 6 matching bases. The CDR3 extends over 18 amino acids. With 1 base removed from V and 5 bases from J, the gap between germline ends came to 23 bases. The germline gives CDR1 SGHTA, CDR2 FQGNSA. CDR3 DNA: TGTGCCAGCAGCTTAGAGGGGGTATGGGTAGGGGAGAGGGAGACCCAGTACTTC. Protein sequence: CASSLEGVWVGERETQYF.

V is TRBV2 and J is TRBJ2-7; no clear D. The V end lost 2 bases, the J end lost 2 bases, and 1 base lay between the germline ends. The CDR3 runs to 11 residues. CDR1 SNHLY and CDR2 FYNNEI come from the germline V gene. This CDR3 is CASSETYEQYF. The CDR3 DNA reads as TGTGCCAGCAGTGAAACCTACGAGCAGTACTTC.

This clone was seen a few times. CDR3 coding DNA: TGTGCCAGCAGCCTATCGACAGTTCACGAAGCTTTCTTT. This translates into CASSLSTVHEAFF. The chain has TRBV11-2 and TRBJ1-1, with D perhaps matching TRBD1 (5 bases). CDR1 is SGHAT and CDR2 is FQNNGV in the germline V gene. V was cut by 5 bases and J by 8 bases, with 15 bases left in between. This CDR3 is built from 13 residues. Full variable domain (missing parts from reference TRBV11-2 and TRBJ1-1): EAGVAQSPRYKIIEKRQSVAFWCNPISGHATLYWYQQILGQGPKLLIQFQNNGVVDDSQLPKDRFSAERLKGVDSTLKIQPAKLEDSAVYLCASSLSTVHEAFFGQGTRLTVV.

The chain joins TRBV9 to TRBJ2-5; D call uncertain. Trimming removed 1 base from V and 2 bases from J, with 9 bases in between. The CDR3 loop spans 14 amino acids. From germline, CDR1 is SGDLS and CDR2 YYNGEE. The CDR3 reads CASSVSSSQETQYF. In DNA form, the CDR3 reads TGTGCCAGCAGCGTATCCTCGTCACAAGAGACCCAGTACTTC.

The rearrangement links TRBV18 to TRBJ1-3; a weak D match, TRBD1 (5 bases). Trimming removed 3 bases from V and 6 bases from J, with 12 bases in between. Germline assignment: CDR1 KGHSH and CDR2 LQKENI. CDR3 length: 14 amino acids. CDR3 in amino acids: CASSPGGTANTIYF. CDR3 sequence (DNA): TGTGCCAGCTCACCGGGAGGGACCGCAAACACCATATATTTT.

The genes are TRBV7-8 and TRBJ2-3; 8 bases line up with TRBD2. The CDR3 is 16 amino acids. Germline CDR1 reads SGHVS; CDR2 reads FQNEAQ. Trimming took 5 bases from V and 0 from J; bases not matched to a gene: 7. The CDR3 here is CASSPLGGGSTDTQYF. CDR3 DNA sequence: TGTGCCAGCAGCCCCTTAGGCGGGGGGAGCACAGATACGCAGTATTTT.